A single sample is the source of the 11 T cell receptor beta chains below, sequenced in a study of blood T cell repertoires in COVID-19. Method: immunoSEQ multiplex PCR; TCRdb's copy keeps in-frame clones and lacks some. The sample contains approximately 300,000 clones, roughly 90% of which appear only once. The sequenced sample consisted of peripheral blood. The receptors here all came from a woman aged 45-60 years with active or convalescent COVID-19.

CDR3 sequence (DNA): TGCAGCGTAGGGGACAGGGTGGCCACTGAAGCTTTCTTT. Amino acids: CSVGDRVATEAFF. The genes are TRBV29-1 and TRBJ1-1, with TRBD1 matching 9 bases. Unmatched junction bases numbered 6, after V lost 6 bases and J lost 4 bases. Per the germline V gene, CDR1 is SQVTM and CDR2 is ANQGSEA. This CDR3 contains 13 residues.

The V and J genes are TRBV4-2 and TRBJ2-5; 9 bases are shared with TRBD1. Trimming removed 4 bases from V and 2 bases from J; junction bases left unmatched: 2. Germline V gives CDR1 LGHNA, CDR2 YNFKEQ. There are 14 residues in the CDR3. The CDR3 region has the DNA TGTGCCAGCAGCCTGGGACAGGGACAAGAGACCCAGTACTTC. This translates into CASSLGQGQETQYF.

This clone occurred once. CDR3 DNA: TGTGCCAGCAGCTCCTGGACTAGCGGGTACGAGCAGTACTTC. Residues: CASSSWTSGYEQYF. V gene TRBV7-8 combines with J gene TRBJ2-7; TRBD2 agrees at 11 bases. This CDR3 region has 14 residues. Germline CDR1 reads SGHVS; CDR2 reads FQNEAQ. V shed 4 bases, J shed 4 bases, and the junction held 3 bases outside the gene matches.

This clone came up once. V and J are TRBV4-2 and TRBJ2-1, with 13 nucleotides matching TRBD2. The ends lost 1 base at V and 2 bases at J; junction bases unmatched: 2. Germline CDR1 reads LGHNA; CDR2 reads YNFKEQ. The CDR3 loop spans 17 amino acids. Written as DNA, the CDR3 is TGTGCCAGCAGCCAAGGACTAGCGGGGGGCGCCTACAATGAGCAGTTCTTC. It codes for CASSQGLAGGAYNEQFF.

This clone was detected a few times. The chain uses TRBV4-3 and TRBJ2-1, with D possibly TRBD1 on 5 matching bases. The V and J ends lost 1 base and 7 bases respectively, with 8 bases between them. Germline V gene sequence: CDR1 LGHNA, CDR2 YSLEER. The CDR3 is 13 residues long. The CDR3 reads CASSQVRGNEQFF. In nucleotides, the CDR3 is TGCGCCAGCAGCCAAGTAAGGGGAAATGAGCAGTTCTTC.

J is TRBJ1-6 and V is TRBV20-1; no definite D call. Trimming took off 1 base at V and 14 bases at J, with 6 bases between the two ends. This CDR3 has 10 residues. The germline CDR1 and CDR2 sequences are DFQATT and SNEGSKA (reference sequence). The CDR3: CSARAPSLHF. CDR3 sequence (DNA): TGCAGTGCTAGAGCCCCATCCCTCCACTTT.

The rearrangement uses TRBV6-5 and TRBJ2-7; TRBD1 matches at 7 bases. Unmatched junction bases numbered 6, after V lost 4 bases and J lost 3 bases. CDR3 length equals 14 residues. Germline V CDR1 and CDR2: MNHEY, SVGAGI. This CDR3 reads CASSLGGRLYEQYF. CDR3 DNA sequence: TGTGCCAGCAGTTTAGGGGGCCGACTCTACGAGCAGTACTTC.

This sequence joins TRBV5-6 and TRBJ2-2; D remains unclear. The CDR3 has 15 amino acids. Germline values: CDR1 SGHDT, CDR2 YYEEEE. With 4 bases removed from V and 0 bases from J, the gap between germline ends came to 10 bases. The CDR3 region is CASSPFSTNTGELFF. As DNA, the CDR3 is TGTGCCAGCAGCCCCTTTAGTACGAACACCGGGGAGCTGTTTTTT.

V gene TRBV7-2 combines with J gene TRBJ1-1; no firm D call. V was clipped by 5 bases and J by 0 bases, with 10 bases between them. The CDR3 is 14 residues long. Germline CDR1 reads SGHTA; CDR2 reads FQGNSA. The CDR3 DNA reads TGTGCCAGCAGCCCCCGGTTCATGAACACTGAAGCTTTCTTT. Protein product: CASSPRFMNTEAFF.

The rearrangement uses TRBV18 and TRBJ1-1; 9 nucleotides agree with TRBD1. The ends lost 6 bases at V and 5 bases at J; junction bases unmatched: 7. The germline gives CDR1 KGHSH, CDR2 LQKENI. The CDR3 runs 14 residues. CDR3 residues: CASSLTGGDTEAFF. CDR3 DNA: TGTGCCAGCTCCCTGACAGGGGGAGATACTGAAGCTTTCTTT. The full variable domain, completed using reference TRBV18 and TRBJ1-1, is NAGVMQNPRHLVRRRGQEARLRCSPMKGHSHVYWYRQLPEEGLKFMVYLQKENIIDESGMPKERFSAEFPKEGPSILRIQQVVRGDSAAYFCASSLTGGDTEAFFGQGTRLTVV.

The chain employs TRBV7-6 and TRBJ2-5; maybe TRBD2 (6 bases). The CDR3 extends over 14 amino acids. CDR1 and CDR2 from the germline V gene are SGHVS and FNYEAQ. V lost 5 bases to trimming and J lost 1 base, with 11 bases between them. The CDR3 here is CASSPTSFQETQYF. As DNA, the CDR3 is TGTGCCAGCAGCCCGACTAGTTTCCAAGAGACCCAGTACTTC.